This TCR beta chain comes out of a study of cytomegalovirus exposure and HLA in healthy donors. PCR used 60 Vbeta primers and 13 Jbeta primers. TCRdb's copy holds only in-frame clones and misses some; the assay was immunoSEQ multiplex PCR. The sample lists about 160,000 clones; about four fifths were seen once. Points on this clone: What it binds is not known.

The study's findings and limits: CMV serostatus alone was available as immune exposure information. With further analysis later on, most CMV-associated TCR beta chains appeared HLA-restricted. Fewer N-insertions (relative to the approximately 700-donor mean) were reportedly seen in an Asian-associated ancestry cluster in a later analysis.

V lost 0 bases and J lost 2; bases outside the gene matches: 15. CDR1 and CDR2 from the germline V gene are MGHRA and YSYEKL. The CDR3 is 20 amino acids. The rearrangement uses TRBV4-1 and TRBJ2-2; 7 bases are shared with TRBD1. This receptor was obtained from a male donor in good health and CMV-seronegative. Sequenced input: PBMCs. The CDR3: CASSQDRVLPGQRNTGELFF. CDR3 coding DNA: TGCGCCAGCAGCCAAGATCGGGTTCTGCCGGGACAGAGAAACACCGGGGAGCTGTTTTTT.